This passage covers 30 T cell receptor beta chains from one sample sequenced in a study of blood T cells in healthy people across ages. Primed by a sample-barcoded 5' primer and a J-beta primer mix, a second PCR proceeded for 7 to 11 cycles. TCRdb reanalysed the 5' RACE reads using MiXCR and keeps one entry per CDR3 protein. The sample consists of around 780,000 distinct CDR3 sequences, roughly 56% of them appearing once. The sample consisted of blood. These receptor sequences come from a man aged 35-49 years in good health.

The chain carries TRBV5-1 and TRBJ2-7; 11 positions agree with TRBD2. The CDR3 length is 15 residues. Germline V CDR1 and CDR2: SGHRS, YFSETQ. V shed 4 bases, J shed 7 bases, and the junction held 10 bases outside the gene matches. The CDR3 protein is CASSNGTSGYNEQYF. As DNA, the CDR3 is TGCGCCAGCAGCAACGGGACTAGCGGATACAATGAGCAGTACTTC.

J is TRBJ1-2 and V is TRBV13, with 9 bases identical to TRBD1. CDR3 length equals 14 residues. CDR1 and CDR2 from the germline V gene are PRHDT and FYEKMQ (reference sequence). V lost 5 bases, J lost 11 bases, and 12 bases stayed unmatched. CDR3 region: CASSHAGQGLRYTF. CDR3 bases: TGTGCCAGCAGCCACGCGGGACAGGGTCTTCGGTACACCTTC.

Here the CDR3 reads CASSSSHTQYF. CDR3 bases: TGTGCCAGCAGCTCGAGTCATACGCAGTATTTT. The chain couples TRBV7-9 to TRBJ2-3; D is unresolved. CDR3 length equals 11 residues. CDR1 and CDR2 (germline): SEHNR, FQNEAQ (reference sequence). Trimming removed 4 bases at V and 7 bases at J, with 6 bases between.

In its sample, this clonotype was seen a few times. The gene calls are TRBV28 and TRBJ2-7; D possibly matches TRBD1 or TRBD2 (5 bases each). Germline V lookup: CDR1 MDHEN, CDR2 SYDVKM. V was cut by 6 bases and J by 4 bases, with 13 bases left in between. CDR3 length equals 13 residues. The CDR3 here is CASRGTANYEQYF. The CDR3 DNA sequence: TGTGCCAGCAGAGGGACGGCGAATTACGAGCAGTACTTC. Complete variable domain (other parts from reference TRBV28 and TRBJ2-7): DVKVTQSSRYLVKRTGEKVFLECVQDMDHENMFWYRQDPGLGLRLIYFSYDVKMKEKGDIPEGYSVSREKKERFSLILESASTNQTSMYLCASRGTANYEQYFGPGTRLTVT.

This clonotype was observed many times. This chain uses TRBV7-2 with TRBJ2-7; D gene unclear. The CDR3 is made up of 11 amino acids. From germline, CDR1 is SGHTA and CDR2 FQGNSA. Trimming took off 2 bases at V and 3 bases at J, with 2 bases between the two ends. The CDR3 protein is CASSLNYEQYF. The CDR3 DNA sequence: TGTGCCAGCAGCTTAAACTACGAGCAGTACTTC. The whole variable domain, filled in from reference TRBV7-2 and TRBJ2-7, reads GAGVSQSPSNKVTEKGKDVELRCDPISGHTALYWYRQSLGQGLEFLIYFQGNSAPDKSGLPSDRFSAERTGGSVSTLTIQRTQQEDSAVYLCASSLNYEQYFGPGTRLTVT.

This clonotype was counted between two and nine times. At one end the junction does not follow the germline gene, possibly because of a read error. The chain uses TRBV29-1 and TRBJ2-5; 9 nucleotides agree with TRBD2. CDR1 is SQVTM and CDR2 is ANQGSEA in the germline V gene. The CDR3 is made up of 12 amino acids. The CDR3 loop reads CSVVPSGETQYF. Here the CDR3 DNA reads TGCAGCGTTGTGCCTAGCGGGGAGACGCAGTACTTC.

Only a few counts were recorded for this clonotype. Here the CDR3 DNA reads TGCGCCAGCAGCCTGTACCAAGGGCAAGAGACCCAGTACTTC. It translates to CASSLYQGQETQYF. The chain combines TRBV5-1 with TRBJ2-5; no reliable D call. Germline CDR1 and CDR2: SGHRS and YFSETQ. This CDR3 comprises 14 residues. The V end was cut by 4 bases, the J end by 2 bases, with 12 bases between.

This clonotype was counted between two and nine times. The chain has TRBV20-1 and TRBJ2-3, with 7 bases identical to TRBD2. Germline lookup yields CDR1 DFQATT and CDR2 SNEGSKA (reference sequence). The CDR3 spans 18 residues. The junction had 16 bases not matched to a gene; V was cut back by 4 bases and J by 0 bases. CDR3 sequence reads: CSAIRGAGMGTSTDTQYF. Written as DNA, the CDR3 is TGCAGTGCTATTCGGGGAGCGGGGATGGGTACCAGCACAGATACGCAGTATTTT.

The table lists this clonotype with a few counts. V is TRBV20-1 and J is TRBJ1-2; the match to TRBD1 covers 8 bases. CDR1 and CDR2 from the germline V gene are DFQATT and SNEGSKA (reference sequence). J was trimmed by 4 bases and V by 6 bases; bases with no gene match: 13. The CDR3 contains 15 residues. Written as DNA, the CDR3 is TGCAGTGCCGAGACCCGGACAGGGATAGGCTATGGCTACACCTTC. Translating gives CSAETRTGIGYGYTF.

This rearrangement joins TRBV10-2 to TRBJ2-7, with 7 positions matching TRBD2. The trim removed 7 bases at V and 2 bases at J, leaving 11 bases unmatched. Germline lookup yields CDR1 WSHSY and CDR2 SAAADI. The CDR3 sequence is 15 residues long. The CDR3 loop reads CASTGRAGRAYEQYF. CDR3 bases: TGCGCCAGCACCGGGCGAGCGGGGAGAGCCTACGAGCAGTACTTC.

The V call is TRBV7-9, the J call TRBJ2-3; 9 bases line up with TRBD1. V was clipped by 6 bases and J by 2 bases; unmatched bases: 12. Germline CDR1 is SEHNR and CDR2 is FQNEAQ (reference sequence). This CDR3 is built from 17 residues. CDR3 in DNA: TGTGCCAGCAGAGTGGGGGGACAGGGACCTTCCACAGATACGCAGTATTTT. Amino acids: CASRVGGQGPSTDTQYF.

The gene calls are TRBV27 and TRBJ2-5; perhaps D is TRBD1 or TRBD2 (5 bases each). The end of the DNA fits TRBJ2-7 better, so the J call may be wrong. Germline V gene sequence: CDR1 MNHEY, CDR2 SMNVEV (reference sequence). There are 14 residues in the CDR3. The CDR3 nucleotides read TGTGCCAGCGGCCTGAGGGGACCCCCCTACGAGCAGTACTTC. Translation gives CASGLRGPPYEQYF.

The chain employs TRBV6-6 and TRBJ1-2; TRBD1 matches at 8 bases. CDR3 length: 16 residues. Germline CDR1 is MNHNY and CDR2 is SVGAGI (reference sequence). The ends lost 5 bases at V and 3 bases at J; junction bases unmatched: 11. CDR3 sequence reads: CASSTTGTGDYYGYTF. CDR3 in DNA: TGTGCCAGCAGTACCACCGGGACAGGTGACTACTATGGCTACACCTTC.

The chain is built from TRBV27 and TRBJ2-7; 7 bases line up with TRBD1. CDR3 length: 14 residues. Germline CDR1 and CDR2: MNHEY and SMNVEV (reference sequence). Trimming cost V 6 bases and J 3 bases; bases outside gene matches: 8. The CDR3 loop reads CASSRRGQNYEQYF. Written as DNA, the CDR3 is TGTGCCAGCAGCCGAAGGGGGCAAAACTACGAGCAGTACTTC.

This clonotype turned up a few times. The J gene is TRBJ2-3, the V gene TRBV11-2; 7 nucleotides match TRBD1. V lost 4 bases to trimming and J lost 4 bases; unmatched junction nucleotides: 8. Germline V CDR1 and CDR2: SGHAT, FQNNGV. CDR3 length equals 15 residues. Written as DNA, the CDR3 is TGTGCCAGCAGCTCTAACAGGGGTGGTGCAGATACGCAGTATTTT. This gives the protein CASSSNRGGADTQYF.

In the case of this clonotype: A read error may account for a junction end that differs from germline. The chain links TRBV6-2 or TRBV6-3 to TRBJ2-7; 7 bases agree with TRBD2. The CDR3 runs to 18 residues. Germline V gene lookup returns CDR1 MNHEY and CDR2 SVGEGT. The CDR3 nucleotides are TGTGCCTGCAGTTATAACCGGGAGGACTCTACCTTCTCCTACGAGCAGTACTTC. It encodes CACSYNREDSTFSYEQYF.

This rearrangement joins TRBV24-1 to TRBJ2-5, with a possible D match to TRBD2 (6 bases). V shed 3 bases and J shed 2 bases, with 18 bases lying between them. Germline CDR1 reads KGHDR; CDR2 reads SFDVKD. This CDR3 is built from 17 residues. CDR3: CATSDTRGAPTQETQYF. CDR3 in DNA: TGTGCCACCAGTGATACCCGCGGGGCCCCTACACAAGAGACCCAGTACTTC.

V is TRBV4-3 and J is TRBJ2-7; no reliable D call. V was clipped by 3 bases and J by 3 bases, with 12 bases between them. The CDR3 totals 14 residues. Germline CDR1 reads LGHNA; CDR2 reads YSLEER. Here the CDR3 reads CASSQTHLHYEQYF. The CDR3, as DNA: TGCGCCAGCAGCCAGACGCATCTACACTACGAGCAGTACTTC.

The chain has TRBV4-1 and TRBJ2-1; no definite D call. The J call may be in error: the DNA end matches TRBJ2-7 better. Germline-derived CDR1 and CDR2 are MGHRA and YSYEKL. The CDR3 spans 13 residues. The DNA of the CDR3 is TGCGCCAGCAGCCAAGATGAAGTCGATGAGCAGTACTTC. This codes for CASSQDEVDEQYF.

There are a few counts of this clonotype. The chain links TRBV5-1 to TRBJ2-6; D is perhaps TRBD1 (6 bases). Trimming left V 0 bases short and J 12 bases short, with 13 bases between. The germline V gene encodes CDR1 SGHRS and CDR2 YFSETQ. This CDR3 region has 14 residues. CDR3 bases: TGCGCCAGCAGCTTGGCAACAGGGCAGACCGTCCTGACTTTC. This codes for CASSLATGQTVLTF.

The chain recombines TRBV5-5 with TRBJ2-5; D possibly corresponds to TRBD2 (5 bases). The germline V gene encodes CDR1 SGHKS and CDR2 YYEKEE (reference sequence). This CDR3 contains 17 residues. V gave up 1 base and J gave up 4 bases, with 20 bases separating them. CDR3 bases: TGTGCCAGCAGCTTGAAGGTTCGGGATAACCGAGGAGAGACCCAGTACTTC. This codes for CASSLKVRDNRGETQYF.

The CDR3 DNA reads as TGTGCCAGCAGCCAAGGGGTCGGGGACAGGGTGGCCACAGATACGCAGTATTTT. This sequence encodes CASSQGVGDRVATDTQYF. The V call is TRBV3-1, the J call TRBJ2-3, with TRBD1 matching over 9 bases. This CDR3 has 18 residues. In germline, CDR1 is LGHDT, CDR2 YNNKEL (reference sequence). Unmatched junction bases numbered 10, after V lost 1 base and J lost 2 bases.

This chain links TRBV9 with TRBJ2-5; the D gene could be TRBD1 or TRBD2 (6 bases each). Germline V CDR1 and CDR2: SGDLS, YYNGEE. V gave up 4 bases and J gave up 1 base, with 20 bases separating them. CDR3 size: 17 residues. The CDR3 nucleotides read TGTGCCAGCAGCCCAGGGGTGGTGGGAGGTACCCAAGAGACCCAGTACTTC. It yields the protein CASSPGVVGGTQETQYF. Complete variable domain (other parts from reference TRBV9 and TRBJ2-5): DSGVTQTPKHLITATGQRVTLRCSPRSGDLSVYWYQQSLDQGLQFLIQYYNGEERAKGNILERFSAQQFPDLHSELNLSSLELGDSALYFCASSPGVVGGTQETQYFGPGTRLLVL.

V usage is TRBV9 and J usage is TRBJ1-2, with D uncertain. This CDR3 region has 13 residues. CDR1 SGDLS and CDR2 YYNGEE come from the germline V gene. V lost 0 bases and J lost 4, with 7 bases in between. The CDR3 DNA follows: TGTGCCAGCAGCGTAGGGTCAGGCTATGGCTACACCTTC. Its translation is CASSVGSGYGYTF.

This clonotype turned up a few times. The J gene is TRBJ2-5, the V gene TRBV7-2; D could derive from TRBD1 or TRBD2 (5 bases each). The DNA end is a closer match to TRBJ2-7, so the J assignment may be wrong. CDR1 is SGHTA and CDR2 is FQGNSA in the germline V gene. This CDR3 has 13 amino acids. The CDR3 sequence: CASSSPGDDEQYF. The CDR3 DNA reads TGTGCCAGCAGCTCGCCCGGGGACGACGAGCAGTACTTC.

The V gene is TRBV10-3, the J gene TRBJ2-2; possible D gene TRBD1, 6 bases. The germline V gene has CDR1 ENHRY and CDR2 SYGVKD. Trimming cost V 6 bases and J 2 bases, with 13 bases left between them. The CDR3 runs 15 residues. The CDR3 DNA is TGTGCCATCAGCGAAGCAGGGGATAACACCGGGGAGCTGTTTTTT. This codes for CAISEAGDNTGELFF.

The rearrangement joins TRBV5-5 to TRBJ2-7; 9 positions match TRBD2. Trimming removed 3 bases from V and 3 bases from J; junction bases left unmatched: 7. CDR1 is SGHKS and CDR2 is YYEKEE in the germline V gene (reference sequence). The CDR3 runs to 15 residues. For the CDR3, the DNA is TGTGCCAGCAGCTCCGTGGCTAGCGGGGTCTACGAGCAGTACTTC. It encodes CASSSVASGVYEQYF.

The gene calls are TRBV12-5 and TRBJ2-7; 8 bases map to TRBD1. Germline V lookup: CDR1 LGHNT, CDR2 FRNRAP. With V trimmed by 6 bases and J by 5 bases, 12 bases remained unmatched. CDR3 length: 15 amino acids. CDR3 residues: CASGPTGGPLNEQYF. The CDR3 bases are TGTGCTAGTGGGCCCACAGGGGGACCCCTCAACGAGCAGTACTTC.

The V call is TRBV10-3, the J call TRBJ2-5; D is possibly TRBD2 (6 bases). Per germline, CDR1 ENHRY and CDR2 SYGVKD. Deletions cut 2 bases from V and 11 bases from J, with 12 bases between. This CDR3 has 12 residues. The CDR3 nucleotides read TGTGCCATCAGTGAGGTGACGGGAGAGCAGTACTTC. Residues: CAISEVTGEQYF.

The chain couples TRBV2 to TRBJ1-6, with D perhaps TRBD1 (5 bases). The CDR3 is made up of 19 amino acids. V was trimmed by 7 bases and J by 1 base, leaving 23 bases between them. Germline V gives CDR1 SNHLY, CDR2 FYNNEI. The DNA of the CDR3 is TGTGCCAGCACAAACTCAGGTCGGGGGACGGGGTCCTATAATTCACCCCTCCACTTT. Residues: CASTNSGRGTGSYNSPLHF.